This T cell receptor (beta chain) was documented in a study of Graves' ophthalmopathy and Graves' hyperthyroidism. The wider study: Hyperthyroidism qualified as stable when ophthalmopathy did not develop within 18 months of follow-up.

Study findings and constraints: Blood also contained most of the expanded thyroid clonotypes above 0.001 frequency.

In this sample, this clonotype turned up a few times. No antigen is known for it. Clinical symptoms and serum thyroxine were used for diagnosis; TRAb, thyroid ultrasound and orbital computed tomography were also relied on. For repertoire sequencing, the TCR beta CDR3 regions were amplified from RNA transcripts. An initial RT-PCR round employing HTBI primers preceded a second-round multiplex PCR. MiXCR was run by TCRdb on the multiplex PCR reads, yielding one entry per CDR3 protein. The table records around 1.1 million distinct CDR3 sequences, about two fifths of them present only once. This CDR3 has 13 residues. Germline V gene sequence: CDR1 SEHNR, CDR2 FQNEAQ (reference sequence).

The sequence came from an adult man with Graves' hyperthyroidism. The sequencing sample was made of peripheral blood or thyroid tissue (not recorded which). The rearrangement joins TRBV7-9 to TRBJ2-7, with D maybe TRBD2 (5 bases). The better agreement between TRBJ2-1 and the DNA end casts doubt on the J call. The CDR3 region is CASNPRRGNEQFF. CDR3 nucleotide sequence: TGTGCCAGCAACCCCAGACGGGGCAATGAGCAGTTCTTC.